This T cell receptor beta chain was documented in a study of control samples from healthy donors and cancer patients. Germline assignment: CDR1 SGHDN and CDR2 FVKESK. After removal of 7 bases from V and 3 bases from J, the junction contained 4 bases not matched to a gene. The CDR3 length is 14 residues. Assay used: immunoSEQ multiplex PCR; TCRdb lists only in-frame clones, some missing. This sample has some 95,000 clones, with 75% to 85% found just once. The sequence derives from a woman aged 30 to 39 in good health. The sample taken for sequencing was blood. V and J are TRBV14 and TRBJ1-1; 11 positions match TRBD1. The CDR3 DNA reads TGTGCCAGCAACCGGGACAGGGGGGACACTGAAGCTTTCTTT. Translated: CASNRDRGDTEAFF.